What follows are 25 T cell receptor beta chains derived from one specimen sequenced in a study of cytomegalovirus exposure and HLA in healthy donors. The PCR was carried out with 60 Vbeta primers and 13 Jbeta primers. Here immunoSEQ multiplex PCR was the method, and the copy in TCRdb shows in-frame clones only, minus some. Of approximately 160,000 clones detected, roughly 80% appear once; the ten largest clones hold approximately 6.7%. Sequencing was performed on PBMCs. These receptors originate from a man aged 25-45 years in good health and CMV-seropositive.

This sequence joins TRBV28 and TRBJ2-7, with D possibly matching TRBD2 (5 bases). Germline values: CDR1 MDHEN, CDR2 SYDVKM. Trimming cost V 5 bases and J 5 bases, with 10 bases left between them. This CDR3 has 12 residues. In DNA form, the CDR3 reads TGTGCCAGCAGTGAGGGAGTCCACGAGCAGTACTTC. Translating it yields CASSEGVHEQYF. Full variable domain (remainder filled in from reference TRBV28 and TRBJ2-7): DVKVTQSSRYLVKRTGEKVFLECVQDMDHENMFWYRQDPGLGLRLIYFSYDVKMKEKGDIPEGYSVSREKKERFSLILESASTNQTSMYLCASSEGVHEQYFGPGTRLTVT.

This chain joins TRBV6-1 and TRBJ2-2; maybe TRBD1 (6 bases). This CDR3 comprises 15 residues. Trimming took 4 bases from V and 5 from J, leaving 14 bases between them. Germline CDR1 MNHNS, CDR2 SASEGT. In nucleotides, the CDR3 is TGTGCCAGCAGTGCCGGACATCAGGGGACCGGGGAGCTGTTTTTT. This gives the protein CASSAGHQGTGELFF.

This clone was recorded only once. The rearrangement joins TRBV5-1 to TRBJ2-7; weak D call: TRBD1 (6 bases). This CDR3 is 15 amino acids long. Germline loops: CDR1 SGHRS, CDR2 YFSETQ. Trimming took 4 bases from V and 0 from J, leaving 14 bases between them. The CDR3 DNA follows: TGCGCCAGCAGCCAAAAGACAGGTTACTCCTACGAGCAGTACTTC. Translated: CASSQKTGYSYEQYF. Combining the CDR3 with reference TRBV5-1 and TRBJ2-7 gives the whole variable domain KAGVTQTPRYLIKTRGQQVTLSCSPISGHRSVSWYQQTPGQGLQFLFEYFSETQRNKGNFPGRFSGRQFSNSRSEMNVSTLELGDSALYLCASSQKTGYSYEQYFGPGTRLTVT.

This sequence joins TRBV5-1 and TRBJ2-7; no firm D call. V was cut by 1 base and J by 7 bases, with 18 bases left in between. Germline V lookup: CDR1 SGHRS, CDR2 YFSETQ. The CDR3 has 15 residues. This CDR3 reads CASSLRSESGGEQYF. The CDR3 bases are TGCGCCAGCAGCTTGAGGAGTGAGTCCGGTGGTGAGCAGTACTTC.

This rearrangement joins TRBV11-2 to TRBJ1-1; 7 bases are shared with TRBD1. CDR1 is SGHAT, CDR2 FQNNGV, per germline. The CDR3 is made up of 15 amino acids. V was clipped by 3 bases and J by 0 bases; unmatched bases: 4. DNA of the CDR3: TGTGCCAGCAGCTTCAGGGGGATGGTGAACACTGAAGCTTTCTTT. This translates into CASSFRGMVNTEAFF.

The gene calls are TRBV4-3 and TRBJ2-1; no clear D gene. The CDR3 runs to 15 residues. V shed 1 base and J shed 0 bases, with 7 bases lying between them. Looked up from germline, CDR1 is LGHNA and CDR2 is YSLEER. The CDR3: CASSQGAPSYNEQFF. DNA of the CDR3: TGCGCCAGCAGCCAAGGGGCGCCCTCCTACAATGAGCAGTTCTTC.

This clone was detected a few times. The chain couples TRBV6-5 to TRBJ2-7, with TRBD1 identical over 7 bases. With V trimmed by 5 bases and J by 6 bases, 7 bases remained unmatched. Germline V gives CDR1 MNHEY, CDR2 SVGAGI. The CDR3 runs 13 residues. The CDR3 protein is CASSIRQGSEQYF. The DNA of the CDR3 is TGTGCCAGCAGTATACGACAGGGTAGCGAGCAGTACTTC.

The chain has TRBV7-9 and TRBJ2-5; 10 bases match TRBD2. This CDR3 is 15 amino acids long. With 5 bases clipped from V and 5 bases from J, the junction kept 8 bases outside the gene matches. Looked up from germline, CDR1 is SEHNR and CDR2 is FQNEAQ (reference sequence). CDR3 coding DNA: TGTGCCAGCAGCCGGGCACTAGCGGGACGCGAGACCCAGTACTTC. Translation: CASSRALAGRETQYF.

As regards this clone: A junction end diverges from the germline sequence, so it may reflect a read error. This chain links TRBV7-9 with TRBJ1-5; maybe TRBD1 (6 bases). CDR3 size: 13 residues. Germline V gene data show CDR1 as SEHNR and CDR2 as FQNEAQ (reference sequence). The DNA of the CDR3 is TGTTCCAGCAGCTTAGGGGACATTCAGCCCCAGCATTTT. This encodes CSSSLGDIQPQHF.

The rearrangement links TRBV5-1 to TRBJ2-7, with 11 bases that match TRBD2. This CDR3 has 15 amino acids. Trimming removed 1 base from V and 7 bases from J; junction bases left unmatched: 7. The germline gives CDR1 SGHRS, CDR2 YFSETQ. The CDR3, as DNA: TGCGCCAGCAGCTTGTTAGCGGGAGGGCTAGGGGAGCAGTACTTC. As protein: CASSLLAGGLGEQYF.

This clone showed up just once. Other nucleotide sequences from this sample produce the same CDR3. This chain connects TRBV6-5 to TRBJ2-7, with 15 bases identical to TRBD2. Germline CDR1 and CDR2: MNHEY and SVGAGI. The CDR3 is made up of 15 amino acids. V dropped 2 bases and J dropped 4; count of bases not matched to a gene: 0. The CDR3 is CASSYGLAGGYEQYF. CDR3 bases: TGTGCCAGCAGTTACGGACTAGCGGGGGGGTACGAGCAGTACTTC.

The chain has TRBV19 and TRBJ2-2, with TRBD2 identical over 10 bases. Germline CDR1 is LNHDA and CDR2 is SQIVND (reference sequence). This CDR3 spans 17 amino acids. V shed 3 bases and J 1 base; nucleotides not matched to a gene: 5. CDR3 protein: CASSIRLAGVNTGELFF. CDR3 nucleotide sequence: TGTGCCAGTAGTATTCGGCTAGCGGGAGTGAACACCGGGGAGCTGTTTTTT.

This clone was seen a single time. The rearrangement links TRBV29-1 to TRBJ2-7, with 8 bases that match TRBD1. The length of the CDR3 is 13 residues. V gave up 7 bases and J gave up 1 base; unmatched junction bases: 6. Germline V CDR1 and CDR2: SQVTM, ANQGSEA. The CDR3 loop reads CSARTGTSYEQYF. The CDR3 DNA is TGCAGCGCCCGGACAGGGACATCCTACGAGCAGTACTTC.

The chain joins TRBV25-1 to TRBJ2-7; 7 nucleotides line up with TRBD1. Germline V gene lookup returns CDR1 MGHDK and CDR2 SYGVNS. V shed 6 bases and J 3 bases; nucleotides not matched to a gene: 11. The CDR3 runs 15 residues. CDR3 loop: CASSETGQLLYEQYF. The DNA for the CDR3 is TGTGCCAGCAGCGAAACGGGACAGCTACTCTACGAGCAGTACTTC.

The V call is TRBV7-2, the J call TRBJ1-6; maybe TRBD1 (6 bases). Trimming removed 2 bases from V and 6 bases from J, with 14 bases in between. This CDR3 is 16 amino acids long. In germline, CDR1 is SGHTA, CDR2 FQGNSA. CDR3 DNA: TGTGCCAGCAGCTTATACGGACAGCAATTTAATTCACCCCTCCACTTT. This gives the protein CASSLYGQQFNSPLHF. Complete variable domain (other parts from reference TRBV7-2 and TRBJ1-6): GAGVSQSPSNKVTEKGKDVELRCDPISGHTALYWYRQSLGQGLEFLIYFQGNSAPDKSGLPSDRFSAERTGGSVSTLTIQRTQQEDSAVYLCASSLYGQQFNSPLHFGNGTRLTVT.

The chain has TRBV4-1 and TRBJ2-7; TRBD1 agrees at 9 bases. This CDR3 comprises 14 residues. CDR1 MGHRA and CDR2 YSYEKL come from the germline V gene. J gave up 1 base and V 6 bases, and 4 bases lay outside the gene matches. CDR3 bases: TGCGCCAGCAGTATACAGGGGGCTTCCTACGAGCAGTACTTC. It translates to CASSIQGASYEQYF.

The chain has TRBV27 and TRBJ2-7; a possible D gene is TRBD1 (6 bases). Trimming cost V 5 bases and J 3 bases, with 14 bases left between them. The CDR3 runs 14 residues. Germline values: CDR1 MNHEY, CDR2 SMNVEV (reference sequence). Here the CDR3 DNA reads TGTGCCAGCAGTAAACAGGGTTCCATCTACGAGCAGTACTTC. Its translation is CASSKQGSIYEQYF.

This chain uses TRBV6-1 with TRBJ2-5, with 10 bases lining up with TRBD1. The germline V gene has CDR1 MNHNS and CDR2 SASEGT. The J segment lost 5 bases and the V segment lost 5 bases, leaving 5 bases of the junction unmatched. This CDR3 is 14 amino acids long. CDR3 nucleotide sequence: TGTGCCAGCAGTCCCGGGACAGGGGTGGAGACCCAGTACTTC. This codes for CASSPGTGVETQYF.

The V and J genes are TRBV4-1 and TRBJ2-5; TRBD2 is a possible D gene (6 bases). The J call is uncertain, as TRBJ2-7 better fits the DNA end. The CDR3 spans 14 residues. The V gene's germline CDR1 is MGHRA and CDR2 YSYEKL. CDR3 loop: CASSPRDGTYEQYF. CDR3 nucleotides: TGCGCCAGCAGCCCGCGGGACGGGACCTACGAGCAGTACTTC.

The sample holds a few counts of this clone. The rearrangement uses TRBV6-5 and TRBJ1-1, with D possibly being TRBD1 (6 bases). From germline, CDR1 is MNHEY and CDR2 SVGAGI. This CDR3 is built from 15 residues. V was clipped by 2 bases and J by 4 bases, with 14 bases between them. Here the CDR3 DNA reads TGTGCCAGCAGTTACGGGCAGGGGTTAGTCACTGAAGCTTTCTTT. Translated, it gives CASSYGQGLVTEAFF.

This rearrangement joins TRBV14 to TRBJ2-7, with a tentative D call TRBD1 (7 bases). Looked up from germline, CDR1 is SGHDN and CDR2 is FVKESK. V dropped 0 bases and J dropped 5 bases, with 23 bases sitting between them. This CDR3 contains 18 residues. CDR3 nucleotides: TGTGCCAGCAGCCAAGATGCCGGAGACAGGGTGGACTACGACGAGCAGTACTTC. Translation: CASSQDAGDRVDYDEQYF.

The chain joins TRBV4-2 to TRBJ2-5; 7 nucleotides line up with TRBD1. The CDR3 contains 16 residues. With V trimmed by 0 bases and J by 5 bases, 9 bases remained unmatched. Germline V gene sequence: CDR1 LGHNA, CDR2 YNFKEQ. This CDR3 is CASSQEATGPPETQYF. CDR3 nucleotides: TGTGCCAGCAGCCAAGAAGCGACAGGGCCCCCCGAGACCCAGTACTTC.

The V and J genes are TRBV4-3 and TRBJ1-2; 7 nucleotides align to TRBD1. The CDR3 is 14 residues long. With V trimmed by 4 bases and J by 6 bases, 8 bases remained unmatched. CDR1 is LGHNA and CDR2 is YSLEER in the germline V gene. CDR3 residues: CASSPYSTGDGYTF. CDR3 nucleotide sequence: TGCGCCAGCAGCCCCTATTCCACAGGGGATGGCTACACCTTC.

This chain connects TRBV6-5 to TRBJ1-1; no clear D. V lost 2 bases to trimming and J lost 4 bases, with 8 bases between them. This CDR3 comprises 13 residues. The V gene's germline CDR1 is MNHEY and CDR2 SVGAGI. The CDR3 region is CASSYEQVTEAFF. CDR3 sequence (DNA): TGTGCCAGCAGTTACGAGCAGGTCACTGAAGCTTTCTTT.

This clone was picked up a small number of times. This chain uses TRBV4-3 with TRBJ2-3, with D possibly matching TRBD2 (7 bases). Germline assignment: CDR1 LGHNA and CDR2 YSLEER. CDR3 size: 17 residues. V lost 0 bases, J lost 5 bases, and 18 bases lay in between. The CDR3 sequence is CASSQEGSAGALDTQYF. CDR3 nucleotide sequence: TGCGCCAGCAGCCAAGAGGGTTCGGCGGGGGCATTAGATACGCAGTATTTT.